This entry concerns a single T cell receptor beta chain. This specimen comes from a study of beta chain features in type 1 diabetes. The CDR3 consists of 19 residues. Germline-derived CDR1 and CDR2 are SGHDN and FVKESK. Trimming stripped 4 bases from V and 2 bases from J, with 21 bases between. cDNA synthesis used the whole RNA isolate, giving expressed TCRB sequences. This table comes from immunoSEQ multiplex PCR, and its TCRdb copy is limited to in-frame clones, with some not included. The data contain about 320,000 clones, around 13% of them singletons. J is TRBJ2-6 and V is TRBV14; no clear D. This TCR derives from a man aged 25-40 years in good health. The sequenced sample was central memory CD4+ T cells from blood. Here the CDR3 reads CASSRAWAQRRTGANVLTF. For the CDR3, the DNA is TGTGCCAGCAGCCGCGCCTGGGCCCAGAGGAGAACTGGGGCCAACGTCCTGACTTTC.